This note documents a single T cell receptor beta chain sequence. TCRdb's table, derived via immunoSEQ multiplex PCR, lists solely in-frame clones and lacks some. Of 55,000 to 85,000 clones in the sample, around 92% were seen once. CDR3 length: 13 residues. V was clipped by 0 bases and J by 10 bases, with 10 bases between them. Germline-derived CDR1 and CDR2 are MGHRA and YSYEKL. This sample is part of a study of control samples from healthy donors and cancer patients. The chain employs TRBV4-1 and TRBJ2-1; D not resolved. This TCR was recovered from a man aged 55 to 70 with lung cancer. Source material: PBMCs. The CDR3 nucleotides are TGCGCCAGCAGCCAAGATTTTAGTGCAGAGCAGTTCTTC. The encoded protein is CASSQDFSAEQFF.